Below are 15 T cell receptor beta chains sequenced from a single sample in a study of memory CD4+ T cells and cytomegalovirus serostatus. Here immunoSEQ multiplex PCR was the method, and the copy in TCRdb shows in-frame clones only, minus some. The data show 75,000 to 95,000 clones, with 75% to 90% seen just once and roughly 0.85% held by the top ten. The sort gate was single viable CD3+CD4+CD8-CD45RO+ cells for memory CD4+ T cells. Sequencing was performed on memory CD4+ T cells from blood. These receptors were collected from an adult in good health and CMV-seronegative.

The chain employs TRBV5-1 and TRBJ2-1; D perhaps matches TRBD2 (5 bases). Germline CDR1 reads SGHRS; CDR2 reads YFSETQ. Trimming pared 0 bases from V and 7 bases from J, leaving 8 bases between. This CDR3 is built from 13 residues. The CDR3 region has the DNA TGCGCCAGCAGCTTGGTAGAGGGAAATGAGCAGTTCTTC. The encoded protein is CASSLVEGNEQFF.

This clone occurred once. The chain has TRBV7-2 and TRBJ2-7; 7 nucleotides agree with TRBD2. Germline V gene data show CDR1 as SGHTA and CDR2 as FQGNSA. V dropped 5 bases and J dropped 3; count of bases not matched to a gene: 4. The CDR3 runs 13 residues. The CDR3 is CASSLGTNYEQYF. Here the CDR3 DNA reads TGTGCCAGCAGCCTCGGGACTAACTACGAGCAGTACTTC.

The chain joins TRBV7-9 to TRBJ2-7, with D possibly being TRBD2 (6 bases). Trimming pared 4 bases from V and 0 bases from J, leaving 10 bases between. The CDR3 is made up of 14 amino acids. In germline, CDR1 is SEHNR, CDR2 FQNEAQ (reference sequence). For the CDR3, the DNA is TGTGCCAGCAGCTGGGGACTCCTCTCCTACGAGCAGTACTTC. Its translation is CASSWGLLSYEQYF.

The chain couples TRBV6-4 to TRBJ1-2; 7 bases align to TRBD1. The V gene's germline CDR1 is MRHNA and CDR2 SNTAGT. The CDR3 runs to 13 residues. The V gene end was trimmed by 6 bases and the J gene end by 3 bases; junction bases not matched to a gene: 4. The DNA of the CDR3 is TGTGCCAGCAGAGGGGACAGTCACTATGGCTACACCTTC. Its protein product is CASRGDSHYGYTF.

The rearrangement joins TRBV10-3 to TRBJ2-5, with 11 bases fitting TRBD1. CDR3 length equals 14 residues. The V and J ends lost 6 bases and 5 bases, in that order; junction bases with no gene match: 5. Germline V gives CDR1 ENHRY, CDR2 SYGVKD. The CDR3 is CAISLGQGVETQYF. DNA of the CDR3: TGTGCCATCAGCTTGGGACAGGGGGTTGAGACCCAGTACTTC.

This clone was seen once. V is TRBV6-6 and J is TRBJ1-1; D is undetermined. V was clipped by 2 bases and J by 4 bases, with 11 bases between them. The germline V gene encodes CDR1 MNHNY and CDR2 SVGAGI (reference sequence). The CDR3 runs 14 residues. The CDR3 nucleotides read TGTGCCAGCAGTTACGGGTGGGAAGTCACTGAAGCTTTCTTT. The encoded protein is CASSYGWEVTEAFF.

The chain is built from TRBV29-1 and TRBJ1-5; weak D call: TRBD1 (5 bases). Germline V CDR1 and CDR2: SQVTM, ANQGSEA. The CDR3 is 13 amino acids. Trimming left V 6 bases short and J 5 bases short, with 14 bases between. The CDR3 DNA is TGCAGCGTGTTAAGGGGTCCCGATCAGCCCCAGCATTTT. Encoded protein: CSVLRGPDQPQHF.

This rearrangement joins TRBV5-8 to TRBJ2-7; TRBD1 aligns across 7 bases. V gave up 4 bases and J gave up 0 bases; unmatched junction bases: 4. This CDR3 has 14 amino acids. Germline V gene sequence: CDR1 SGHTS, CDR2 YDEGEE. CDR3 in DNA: TGTGCCAGCAGCCAGGGGGACAGCTCCTACGAGCAGTACTTC. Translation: CASSQGDSSYEQYF.

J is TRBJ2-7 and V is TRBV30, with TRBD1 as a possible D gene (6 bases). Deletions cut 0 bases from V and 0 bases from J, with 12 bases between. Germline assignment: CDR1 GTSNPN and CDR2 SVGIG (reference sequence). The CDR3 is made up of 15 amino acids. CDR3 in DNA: TGTGCCTGGAGTGTTGGGGACATATCCTCCTACGAGCAGTACTTC. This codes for CAWSVGDISSYEQYF.

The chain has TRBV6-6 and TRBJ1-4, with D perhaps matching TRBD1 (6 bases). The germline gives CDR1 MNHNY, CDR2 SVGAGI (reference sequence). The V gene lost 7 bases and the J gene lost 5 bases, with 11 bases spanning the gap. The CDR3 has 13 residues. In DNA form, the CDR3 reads TGTGCCAGCAACAAGGACAGAAATGAAAAACTGTTTTTT. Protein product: CASNKDRNEKLFF.

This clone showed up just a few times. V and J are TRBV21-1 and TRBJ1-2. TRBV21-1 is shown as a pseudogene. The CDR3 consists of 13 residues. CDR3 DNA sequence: TGTGCCAGCTTCGGGGGGCGCAGGATTGGCTACACCTTC. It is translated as CASFGGRRIGYTF.

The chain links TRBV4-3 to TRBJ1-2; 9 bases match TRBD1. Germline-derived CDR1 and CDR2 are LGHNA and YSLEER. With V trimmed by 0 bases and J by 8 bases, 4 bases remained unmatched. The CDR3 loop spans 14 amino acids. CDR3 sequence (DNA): TGCGCCAGCAGCCAAGAAACCGGGACAGGGGGCTACACCTTC. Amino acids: CASSQETGTGGYTF.

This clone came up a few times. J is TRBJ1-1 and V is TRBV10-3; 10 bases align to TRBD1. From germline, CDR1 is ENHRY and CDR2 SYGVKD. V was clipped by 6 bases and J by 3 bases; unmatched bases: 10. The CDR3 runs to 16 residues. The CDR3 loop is CAIRGYLGTGDTEAFF. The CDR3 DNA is TGTGCCATCAGGGGATACCTCGGGACAGGGGACACTGAAGCTTTCTTT.

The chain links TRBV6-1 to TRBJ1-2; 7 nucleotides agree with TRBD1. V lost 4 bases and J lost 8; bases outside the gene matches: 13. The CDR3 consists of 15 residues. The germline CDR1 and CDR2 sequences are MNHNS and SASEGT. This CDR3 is CASSAQGGQQEGYTF. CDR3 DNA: TGTGCCAGCAGTGCCCAGGGGGGGCAACAGGAAGGCTACACCTTC.

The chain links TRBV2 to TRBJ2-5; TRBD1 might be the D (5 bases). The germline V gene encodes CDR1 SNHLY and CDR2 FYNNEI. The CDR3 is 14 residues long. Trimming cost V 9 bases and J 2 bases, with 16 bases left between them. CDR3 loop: CASTRQGIQETQYF. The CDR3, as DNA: TGTGCCAGTACGCGTCAGGGAATTCAAGAGACCCAGTACTTC.